Each of the 27 T cell receptor beta chains below was sequenced from the same sample in a study of blood T cells in healthy people across ages. For the second PCR, which ran for about 6 to 11 cycles, a sample-barcoded 5' primer and a J-beta primer mix were used. TCRdb re-analysed the 5' RACE reads in MiXCR, keeping a single row per CDR3 protein. The sample includes 600,000 to 1,000,000 distinct CDR3 sequences, 58% of them seen just once. The sample taken for sequencing was blood. Every receptor here comes from a man aged 25 to 40 in good health.

This clonotype was observed a few times. This chain connects TRBV4-3 to TRBJ2-6; D possibly corresponds to TRBD1 (5 bases). Germline CDR1 is LGHNA and CDR2 is YSLEER. Trimming removed 2 bases at V and 4 bases at J, with 12 bases between. The CDR3 consists of 16 residues. CDR3 nucleotides: TGCGCCAGCAGCCAATACCACAGGACCGGGGCCAACGTCCTGACTTTC. Translation: CASSQYHRTGANVLTF.

The rearrangement links TRBV6-6 to TRBJ1-2; no clear D gene. CDR3 length equals 15 residues. Germline V gene data show CDR1 as MNHNY and CDR2 as SVGAGI (reference sequence). Trimming stripped 0 bases from V and 3 bases from J, with 11 bases between. The CDR3 sequence: CASSYSPEKDYGYTF. DNA of the CDR3: TGTGCCAGCAGTTACTCCCCCGAAAAGGACTATGGCTACACCTTC.

The chain links TRBV4-3 to TRBJ2-1; 9 nucleotides match TRBD2. V was pared by 2 bases and J by 10 bases, with 3 bases of the junction left unmatched. The V gene's germline CDR1 is LGHNA and CDR2 YSLEER. CDR3 length: 13 residues. The CDR3 DNA follows: TGCGCCAGCAGCCAAAACCTAGCGGGGGAGCAGTTCTTC. It encodes CASSQNLAGEQFF.

V usage is TRBV14 and J usage is TRBJ2-3; a possible D gene is TRBD2 (5 bases). Germline assignment: CDR1 SGHDN and CDR2 FVKESK. Between the trimmed V and J ends, which lost 2 bases and 4 bases, there was a span of 19 bases. The CDR3 loop spans 17 amino acids. CDR3 sequence reads: CASSQRIGSASSDTQYF. In DNA, the CDR3 is TGTGCCAGCAGCCAACGAATCGGTAGCGCGAGCTCAGATACGCAGTATTTT.

The rearrangement uses TRBV6-5 and TRBJ2-3, with TRBD2 matching over 7 bases. Germline-derived CDR1 and CDR2 are MNHEY and SVGAGI. With V trimmed by 11 bases and J by 5 bases, 13 bases remained unmatched. The CDR3 is 14 amino acids. The CDR3 coding sequence is TGTGCCTGCGGTTACTTGGCTAGCGGAGATACGCAGTATTTT. This encodes CACGYLASGDTQYF.

This clonotype was recorded a few times. The chain has TRBV10-3 and TRBJ1-4, with a tentative D call TRBD1 (5 bases). This CDR3 contains 14 residues. Germline V gene lookup returns CDR1 ENHRY and CDR2 SYGVKD. The germline V and J ends were trimmed by 6 bases and 8 bases, with 16 bases remaining between them. The DNA of the CDR3 is TGTGCCATCAGACCCCAGGGTCTTAGCGAAAAACTGTTTTTT. The encoded protein is CAIRPQGLSEKLFF.

The chain links TRBV27 to TRBJ2-1, with 8 positions matching TRBD2. Germline lookup yields CDR1 MNHEY and CDR2 SMNVEV (reference sequence). The CDR3 totals 15 residues. V dropped 5 bases and J dropped 5; count of bases not matched to a gene: 8. CDR3 nucleotide sequence: TGTGCCAGCAGTACTCGACTAGCGACTAACAATGAGCAGTTCTTC. Translation: CASSTRLATNNEQFF.

This chain links TRBV6-6 with TRBJ2-3; TRBD2 matches at 8 bases. The V gene's germline CDR1 is MNHNY and CDR2 SVGAGI (reference sequence). The CDR3 consists of 17 residues. Unmatched junction bases numbered 8, after V lost 1 base and J lost 2 bases. The CDR3 region has the DNA TGTGCCAGCAGTTACTGGAGTGCGGGAGGCGCCACAGATACGCAGTATTTT. Translating gives CASSYWSAGGATDTQYF.

The V and J genes are TRBV12-3 or TRBV12-4 and TRBJ1-2, with D hard to call. The CDR3 runs 14 residues. Trimming stripped 5 bases from V and 3 bases from J, with 13 bases between. CDR3 DNA sequence: TGTGCCAGCAGTCCGGACGGTACTCACTATGGCTACACCTTC. This encodes CASSPDGTHYGYTF.

The gene calls are TRBV6-5 and TRBJ2-5; TRBD1 might be the D (6 bases). The CDR3 has 15 amino acids. Germline V gene sequence: CDR1 MNHEY, CDR2 SVGAGI. V lost 5 bases and J 6 bases, leaving 19 bases between the germline ends. CDR3 protein: CASSRGASGVKTQYF. CDR3 coding DNA: TGTGCCAGCAGTCGTGGCGCGTCAGGGGTGAAGACCCAGTACTTC.

The gene calls are TRBV27 and TRBJ2-3; 8 bases match TRBD2. CDR1 is MNHEY, CDR2 SMNVEV, per germline (reference sequence). V shed 4 bases, J shed 5 bases, and the junction held 5 bases outside the gene matches. There are 14 residues in the CDR3. Here the CDR3 reads CASSSRREGDTQYF. DNA of the CDR3: TGTGCCAGCAGTTCCAGACGGGAGGGAGATACGCAGTATTTT.

The rearrangement uses TRBV4-2 and TRBJ2-6; 7 positions agree with TRBD1. Trimming cost V 2 bases and J 2 bases; bases outside gene matches: 9. Germline CDR1 reads LGHNA; CDR2 reads YNFKEQ. The CDR3 is made up of 18 amino acids. The CDR3 loop reads CASSQSTGNVAGANVLTF. In DNA form, the CDR3 reads TGTGCCAGCAGCCAATCGACAGGGAATGTGGCTGGGGCCAACGTCCTGACTTTC.

The chain carries TRBV7-9 and TRBJ2-5; D is ambiguous. V gave up 2 bases and J gave up 5 bases, with 9 bases separating them. The CDR3 consists of 13 residues. In germline, CDR1 is SEHNR, CDR2 FQNEAQ (reference sequence). The CDR3 sequence is CASSLSGWETQYF. DNA of the CDR3: TGTGCCAGCAGCTTATCCGGGTGGGAGACCCAGTACTTC.

About this clonotype: At one end, the junction sequence differs from germline, possibly due to a read error. The chain is built from TRBV7-9 and TRBJ2-3; D unresolved. The CDR3 loop spans 14 amino acids. Per germline, CDR1 SEHNR and CDR2 FQNEAQ (reference sequence). CDR3 DNA sequence: TGTGCCAGCAGCTTAGGCTGGGGTGCAGATGCGCAGTATTTT. Its protein product is CASSLGWGADAQYF. The full variable domain, completed using reference TRBV7-9 and TRBJ2-3, is DTGVSQNPRHKITKRGQNVTFRCDPISEHNRLYWYRQTLGQGPEFLTYFQNEAQLEKSRLLSDRFSAERPKGSFSTLEIQRTEQGDSAMYLCASSLGWGADAQYFGPGTRLTVL.

As to this clonotype: With a much larger clone just one base away, this may be a read error. This chain joins TRBV7-2 and TRBJ1-5; D is possibly TRBD1 (6 bases). The CDR3 runs 15 residues. Germline values: CDR1 SGHTA, CDR2 FQGNSA. The V and J ends lost 0 bases and 9 bases respectively, with 15 bases between them. DNA for the CDR3: TGTGCCAGCAGCTTAGCGCTGGGGGGCGATCGGCCCCAGCATTTT. Amino acids: CASSLALGGDRPQHF.

The CDR3 DNA reads TGCGCCAGCAGCTTGAGGCAGGAGAACACTGAAGCTTTCTTT. Protein product: CASSLRQENTEAFF. The chain has TRBV5-1 and TRBJ1-1; D call uncertain. V lost 1 base, J lost 1 base, and 8 bases lay in between. Germline V CDR1 and CDR2: SGHRS, YFSETQ. CDR3 size: 14 residues.

The V and J genes are TRBV29-1 and TRBJ1-2; the D is unclear. The length of the CDR3 is 12 residues. The V end was cut by 4 bases, the J end by 5 bases, with 11 bases between. Germline CDR1 reads SQVTM; CDR2 reads ANQGSEA. The CDR3 protein is CSVARGEYGYTF. In nucleotides, the CDR3 is TGCAGCGTTGCCCGTGGGGAATATGGCTACACCTTC.

This chain links TRBV7-2 with TRBJ2-5; D tentatively reads TRBD1 or TRBD2 (6 bases each). Gene TRBJ2-7 matches the end of the DNA better, so the J call may be wrong. The CDR3 covers 14 residues. Looked up from germline, CDR1 is SGHTA and CDR2 is FQGNSA. CDR3 sequence reads: CASSRGRGAYEQYF. The CDR3 DNA follows: TGTGCCAGCTCCCGCGGAAGGGGGGCTTACGAGCAGTACTTC.

The chain joins TRBV7-2 to TRBJ2-1; 11 nucleotides align to TRBD2. This CDR3 contains 13 residues. Per the germline V gene, CDR1 is SGHTA and CDR2 is FQGNSA. Trimming cost V 4 bases and J 12 bases; bases outside gene matches: 5. CDR3 bases: TGTGCCAGCAGCTGGGGGACTAGCGGAATGCAGTTCTTC. The encoded protein is CASSWGTSGMQFF.

The V and J genes are TRBV7-2 and TRBJ2-3; 7 nucleotides line up with TRBD2. The V gene end was trimmed by 5 bases and the J gene end by 4 bases; junction bases not matched to a gene: 9. Germline lookup yields CDR1 SGHTA and CDR2 FQGNSA. The CDR3 length is 15 residues. The CDR3 sequence: CASSNSGIRADTQYF. The CDR3 DNA sequence: TGTGCCAGCAGCAACAGCGGGATAAGGGCAGATACGCAGTATTTT.

This clonotype showed up just once. V gene TRBV21-1 combines with J gene TRBJ1-1; no check of the table's D call, TRBD1, against the DNA was made. TRBV21-1 is a documented pseudogene. The CDR3 has 14 amino acids. In DNA, the CDR3 is TGTGCCAGCAGCACAGACAGGGAGGACACTGAAGCTTTCTTT. Translating gives CASSTDREDTEAFF.

The V gene is TRBV20-1, the J gene TRBJ1-2; D unresolved. CDR1 is DFQATT, CDR2 SNEGSKA, per germline (reference sequence). This CDR3 is 15 amino acids long. Trimming shortened V by 3 bases and J by 4 bases, and 18 bases separated the two germline ends. The CDR3 nucleotides are TGCAGTGCTAGGCCCTTCTTGGGGAACAGCTATGGCTACACCTTC. Its protein is CSARPFLGNSYGYTF.

The rearrangement uses TRBV18 and TRBJ1-2; no firm D call. V was clipped by 0 bases and J by 2 bases, with 7 bases between them. The CDR3 extends over 14 amino acids. Germline V gives CDR1 KGHSH, CDR2 LQKENI. The CDR3 loop reads CASSPPMENYGYTF. The CDR3 DNA follows: TGTGCCAGCTCACCACCTATGGAGAACTATGGCTACACCTTC.

J is TRBJ2-7 and V is TRBV4-2; possibly TRBD2 for D (6 bases). Germline CDR1 and CDR2: LGHNA and YNFKEQ. The CDR3 consists of 14 residues. With 6 bases removed from V and 4 bases from J, the gap between germline ends came to 16 bases. The CDR3 spells CASSGGVGLYEQYF. Here the CDR3 DNA reads TGTGCCAGCAGTGGCGGGGTGGGGCTATACGAGCAGTACTTC.

The chain has TRBV5-1 and TRBJ2-7, with TRBD1 matching over 10 bases. V gave up 4 bases and J gave up 3 bases; unmatched junction bases: 7. Germline V gene sequence: CDR1 SGHRS, CDR2 YFSETQ. The CDR3 consists of 15 residues. The CDR3 nucleotides are TGCGCCAGCAGCGGCACCGGGACAGGGGTCTACGAGCAGTACTTC. It is translated as CASSGTGTGVYEQYF.

This clonotype was seen repeatedly, ten times or more. The V gene is TRBV7-2, the J gene TRBJ2-7, with 10 bases that match TRBD2. Germline assignment: CDR1 SGHTA and CDR2 FQGNSA. The CDR3 runs 16 residues. The trim removed 3 bases at V and 1 base at J, leaving 6 bases unmatched. DNA of the CDR3: TGTGCCAGCAGCTTGGCTAGCGGGAGTTCGTCCTACGAGCAGTACTTC. This gives the protein CASSLASGSSSYEQYF.

This chain joins TRBV4-2 and TRBJ2-3; D is ambiguous. The CDR3 extends over 14 amino acids. V lost 0 bases and J 5 bases, leaving 9 bases between the germline ends. CDR1 is LGHNA, CDR2 YNFKEQ, per germline. The CDR3 bases are TGTGCCAGCAGCCAAGAGGTGTTCGGAGATACGCAGTATTTT. As protein: CASSQEVFGDTQYF.